Below are 12 T cell receptor beta chains sequenced from a single sample in a study of T-cell reconstitution after alpha-beta-depleted transplantation in children. As it was prepared, the TCRbeta library received unique molecular identifiers. MiXCR, applied by TCRdb to the PCR reads, yields one record per CDR3 protein. Among approximately 240,000 distinct CDR3 sequences, approximately 9.9% were seen once, and the ten largest hold about 4.9%. Sequences were derived from PBMCs from the stem cell graft donor, sampled from the stem cell graft. The source of these receptors is a human donor who donated a stem cell graft to a child with SCID.

Many counts were recorded for this clonotype. The chain combines TRBV6-6 with TRBJ1-1; maybe TRBD1 (5 bases). Germline CDR1 is MNHNY and CDR2 is SVGAGI (reference sequence). The CDR3 is 13 amino acids. Trimming removed 2 bases at V and 7 bases at J, with 11 bases between. CDR3 in amino acids: CASSYKGRGEAFF. CDR3 nucleotide sequence: TGTGCCAGCAGTTACAAGGGGCGCGGTGAAGCTTTCTTT.

The chain is built from TRBV2 and TRBJ1-1; D possibly corresponds to TRBD1 (5 bases). The V gene lost 6 bases and the J gene lost 7 bases, with 21 bases spanning the gap. Germline V CDR1 and CDR2: SNHLY, FYNNEI. This CDR3 comprises 15 residues. This CDR3 reads CASSLFGQGALEAFF. The CDR3 DNA is TGTGCCAGCAGCCTATTCGGGCAGGGAGCCCTTGAAGCTTTCTTT.

This clonotype was seen at least ten times. The rearrangement uses TRBV4-2 and TRBJ2-5; 7 bases match TRBD1. CDR1 and CDR2 from the germline V gene are LGHNA and YNFKEQ. With 0 bases clipped from V and 5 bases from J, the junction kept 6 bases outside the gene matches. This CDR3 region has 15 residues. The CDR3 coding sequence is TGTGCCAGCAGCCAAGATTTGACAGGGCGGGAGACCCAGTACTTC. Amino acids: CASSQDLTGRETQYF.

This clonotype was seen many times. The chain combines TRBV5-1 with TRBJ2-3; D not certain. This CDR3 has 14 residues. V lost 4 bases and J 3 bases, leaving 12 bases between the germline ends. Per germline, CDR1 SGHRS and CDR2 YFSETQ. CDR3 region: CASSLPLGTDTQYF. CDR3 nucleotides: TGCGCCAGCAGCCTTCCCCTGGGGACAGATACGCAGTATTTT. The entire variable domain, with the rest obtained from reference TRBV5-1 and TRBJ2-3, is as follows: KAGVTQTPRYLIKTRGQQVTLSCSPISGHRSVSWYQQTPGQGLQFLFEYFSETQRNKGNFPGRFSGRQFSNSRSEMNVSTLELGDSALYLCASSLPLGTDTQYFGPGTRLTVL.

This clonotype was recorded many times. J is TRBJ2-5 and V is TRBV5-1; D gene uncertain. In germline, CDR1 is SGHRS, CDR2 YFSETQ. This CDR3 comprises 15 residues. The V end was cut by 0 bases, the J end by 3 bases, with 12 bases between. As DNA, the CDR3 is TGCGCCAGCAGCTTGGCAGTCCTTTCAAAAGAGACCCAGTACTTC. Protein sequence: CASSLAVLSKETQYF.

This clonotype has ten or more counts. V usage is TRBV5-1 and J usage is TRBJ1-1; D call uncertain. Germline V gene lookup returns CDR1 SGHRS and CDR2 YFSETQ. V was clipped by 4 bases and J by 1 base, with 8 bases between them. The CDR3 length is 13 residues. This chain's CDR3 is CASSKDKNTEAFF. For the CDR3, the DNA is TGCGCCAGCAGCAAAGACAAGAACACTGAAGCTTTCTTT.

This clonotype was recorded at least ten times. The V and J genes are TRBV5-1 and TRBJ1-1; 8 bases are a match to TRBD1. This CDR3 contains 14 residues. With V trimmed by 2 bases and J by 5 bases, 5 bases remained unmatched. Germline-derived CDR1 and CDR2 are SGHRS and YFSETQ. In DNA, the CDR3 is TGCGCCAGCAGCTTCCCCGGGACAGGAACTGAAGCTTTCTTT. Encoded protein: CASSFPGTGTEAFF. Supplemented by reference TRBV5-1 and TRBJ1-1, the full variable domain reads KAGVTQTPRYLIKTRGQQVTLSCSPISGHRSVSWYQQTPGQGLQFLFEYFSETQRNKGNFPGRFSGRQFSNSRSEMNVSTLELGDSALYLCASSFPGTGTEAFFGQGTRLTVV.

Turning to this clonotype: A much larger clone differs by one base, so this may be a read error. Because the CDR3 is missing its conserved closing phenylalanine or tryptophan, this is likely a read error. The J gene is TRBJ2-4, the V gene TRBV15, with TRBD1 matching over 9 bases. The junction had 6 bases not matched to a gene; V was cut back by 0 bases and J by 6 bases. The germline V gene encodes CDR1 LNHNV and CDR2 YYDKDF (reference sequence). CDR3 size: 16 residues. The CDR3 protein is CATSRDGQGMGNIQYL. The CDR3 coding sequence is TGTGCCACCAGCAGAGATGGACAGGGGATGGGAAACATTCAGTACCTC.

This clonotype was seen at least ten times. The V and J genes are TRBV20-1 and TRBJ2-1, with TRBD2 as a possible D gene (5 bases). The CDR3 loop spans 14 amino acids. V was clipped by 0 bases and J by 9 bases, with 15 bases between them. From germline, CDR1 is DFQATT and CDR2 SNEGSKA (reference sequence). CDR3 sequence: CSARDRMGGGEQFF. For the CDR3, the DNA is TGCAGTGCTAGAGATCGCATGGGCGGAGGTGAGCAGTTCTTC.

This clonotype was seen ten or more times. The V gene is TRBV2, the J gene TRBJ1-6; 8 bases are shared with TRBD1. Germline CDR1 is SNHLY and CDR2 is FYNNEI. The CDR3 covers 15 residues. V lost 4 bases to trimming and J lost 5 bases; unmatched junction nucleotides: 4. CDR3 sequence: CASSGQGPNNSPLHF. In nucleotides, the CDR3 is TGTGCCAGCAGTGGACAGGGGCCGAATAATTCACCCCTCCACTTT.

This clonotype was seen repeatedly, ten times or more. The chain recombines TRBV29-1 with TRBJ2-3, with D unclear. V lost 4 bases to trimming and J lost 2 bases, with 4 bases between them. This CDR3 region has 11 residues. From germline, CDR1 is SQVTM and CDR2 ANQGSEA. The CDR3 DNA is TGCAGCGTTGGGGTCACAGATACGCAGTATTTT. It codes for CSVGVTDTQYF.

The chain is built from TRBV14 and TRBJ1-5, with D hard to call. Trimming cost V 1 base and J 4 bases, with 17 bases left between them. Germline CDR1 and CDR2: SGHDN and FVKESK. CDR3 length equals 17 residues. The CDR3 coding sequence is TGTGCCAGCAGCCAAGGTGCAGCCGGGCAGATTAATCAGCCCCAGCATTTT. Its protein is CASSQGAAGQINQPQHF.